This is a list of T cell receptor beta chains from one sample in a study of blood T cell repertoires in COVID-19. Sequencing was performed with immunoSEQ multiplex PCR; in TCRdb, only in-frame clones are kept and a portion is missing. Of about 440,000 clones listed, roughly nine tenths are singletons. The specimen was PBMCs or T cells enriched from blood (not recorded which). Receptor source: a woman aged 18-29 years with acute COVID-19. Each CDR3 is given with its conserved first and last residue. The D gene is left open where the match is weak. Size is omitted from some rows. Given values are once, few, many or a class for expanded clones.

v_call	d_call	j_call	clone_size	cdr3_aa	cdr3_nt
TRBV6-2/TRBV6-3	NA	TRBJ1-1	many	CASSLPDKNTEAFF	TGTGCCAGCAGCCTCCCGGACAAGAACACTGAAGCTTTCTTT
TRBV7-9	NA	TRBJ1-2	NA	CASSLETPNYGYTF	TGTGCCAGCAGCTTAGAAACACCCAACTATGGCTACACCTTC
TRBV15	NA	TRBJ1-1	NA	CATSRDYLGEAFF	TGTGCCACCAGCAGAGATTATCTCGGGGAAGCTTTCTTT
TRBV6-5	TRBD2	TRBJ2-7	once	CASSSTSGYEQYF	TGTGCCAGCAGTTCGACTAGCGGCTACGAGCAGTACTTC
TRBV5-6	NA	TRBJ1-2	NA	CASSLAGIYGYTF	TGTGCCAGCAGCTTGGCCGGGATCTATGGCTACACCTTC
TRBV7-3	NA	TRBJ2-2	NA	CASSATPTHTGELFF	TGTGCCAGCAGCGCCACTCCCACGCACACCGGGGAGCTGTTTTTT
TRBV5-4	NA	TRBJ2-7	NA	CASSHSRAPDYEQYF	TGTGCCAGCAGCCACAGCAGGGCTCCGGACTACGAGCAGTACTTC
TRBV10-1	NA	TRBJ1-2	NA	CASSEWGVGYTF	TGCGCCAGCAGTGAGTGGGGAGTTGGCTACACCTTC
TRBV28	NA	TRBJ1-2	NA	CASSFTNTGSYGYTF	TGTGCCAGCAGTTTTACGAATACAGGTAGCTATGGCTACACCTTC
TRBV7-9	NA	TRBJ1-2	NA	CASSLSQGQRNDGYTF	TGTGCCAGCAGCTTATCTCAAGGACAGAGGAACGATGGCTACACCTTC
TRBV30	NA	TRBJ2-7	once	CAWSVNYGYEQYF	TGTGCCTGGAGTGTAAACTACGGCTACGAGCAGTACTTC
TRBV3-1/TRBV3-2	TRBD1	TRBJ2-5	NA	CASSQLDRGETQYF	TGTGCCAGCAGCCAATTGGACAGGGGGGAGACCCAGTACTTC
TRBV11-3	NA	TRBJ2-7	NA	CASSSNRESYEQYF	TGTGCCAGCAGCTCTAACAGGGAATCCTACGAGCAGTACTTC
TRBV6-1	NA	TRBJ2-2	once	CASSEAPTGPTGELFF	TGTGCCAGCAGTGAAGCCCCGACAGGACCCACCGGGGAGCTGTTTTTT
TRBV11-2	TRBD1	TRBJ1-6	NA	CASRSSGTAGLNSSPLHF	TGTGCCAGCAGATCTAGTGGGACAGCGGGCCTTAACTCTTCACCCCTCCACTTT
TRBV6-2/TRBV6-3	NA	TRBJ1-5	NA	CASSVGSGLNQPQHF	TGTGCCAGCAGTGTGGGTTCGGGACTCAATCAGCCCCAGCATTTT
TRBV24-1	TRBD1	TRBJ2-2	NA	CATSDQDRDRTGELFF	TGTGCCACCAGTGACCAGGACAGGGACAGGACCGGGGAGCTGTTTTTT
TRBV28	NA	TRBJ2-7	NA	CATTNPYEQYF	TGTGCCACGACAAATCCCTACGAGCAGTACTTC
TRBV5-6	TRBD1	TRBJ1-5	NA	CASSLAPPDRGQPQHF	TGTGCCAGCAGCTTGGCTCCCCCCGACAGGGGCCAGCCCCAGCATTTT
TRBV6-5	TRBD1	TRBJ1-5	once	CASSYAGTGNQPQHF	TGTGCCAGCAGTTACGCGGGGACAGGGAATCAGCCCCAGCATTTT
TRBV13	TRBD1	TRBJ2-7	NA	CASSSRDRAYEQYF	TGTGCCAGCAGCTCCCGGGACAGGGCCTACGAGCAGTACTTC